This record looks at one T cell receptor (beta chain) sequence and its context. What it recognizes is unknown. The second PCR ran 7 to 11 cycles with a sample-barcoded 5' primer and J-beta primers. Every molecule of cDNA carried a tag from a template-switch adaptor with 12 random nucleotides. Using its own MiXCR run on the 5' RACE reads, TCRdb lists one record per CDR3 protein. In the table there are 550,000 to 650,000 distinct CDR3 sequences, about 30% of which are singletons. These data originate in a study of blood T cells in healthy people across ages. About the study: The capture of about one barcoded beta molecule per two T cells was achieved by template switching. Overall study results and limits: TCR beta diversity correlated strongly with naive T cell percentage. Long-lived donors had more naive CD4+ cells and higher diversity than aged donors.

Germline-derived CDR1 and CDR2 are DFQATT and SNEGSKA (reference sequence). Unmatched junction bases numbered 5, after V lost 3 bases and J lost 7 bases. The CDR3 sequence is 14 residues long. The clonotype originates from a woman of 80 years or more in good health. The chain is built from TRBV20-1 and TRBJ2-3, with 12 bases lining up with TRBD2. The specimen sequenced was blood. The CDR3 region is CSASGLAGGHTQYF. The CDR3 nucleotides read TGCAGTGCTAGTGGGCTAGCGGGAGGGCATACGCAGTATTTT.